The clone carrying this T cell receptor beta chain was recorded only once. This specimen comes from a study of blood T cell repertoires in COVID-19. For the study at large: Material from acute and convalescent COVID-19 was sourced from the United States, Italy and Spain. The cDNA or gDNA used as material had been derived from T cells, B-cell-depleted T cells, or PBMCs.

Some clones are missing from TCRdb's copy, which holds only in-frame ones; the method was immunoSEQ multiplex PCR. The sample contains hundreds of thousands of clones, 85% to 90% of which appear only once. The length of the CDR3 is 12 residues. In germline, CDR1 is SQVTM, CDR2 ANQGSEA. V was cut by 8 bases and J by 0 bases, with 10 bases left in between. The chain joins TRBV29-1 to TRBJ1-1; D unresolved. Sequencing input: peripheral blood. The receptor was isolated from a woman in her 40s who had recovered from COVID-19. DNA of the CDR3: TGCAGCTCGCGGTTTATGAACACTGAAGCTTTCTTT. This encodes CSSRFMNTEAFF.